Listed here are 8 T cell receptor beta chains from one sample, sequenced in a study of control samples from healthy donors and cancer patients. This table comes from immunoSEQ multiplex PCR, and its TCRdb copy is limited to in-frame clones, with some not included. The sample shows approximately 170,000 clones, 90% of them seen only once. The sample was blood. Receptors originate from a woman in her forties or fifties in good health.

This sequence joins TRBV4-1 and TRBJ2-2; TRBD1 is a possible D gene (6 bases). Germline V gives CDR1 MGHRA, CDR2 YSYEKL. This CDR3 is built from 17 residues. Trimming removed 4 bases from V and 6 bases from J, with 21 bases in between. In nucleotides, the CDR3 is TGCGCCAGCAGCCGAGAAGACAGGCCCAGTTCCGCCGGGGAGCTGTTTTTT. This translates into CASSREDRPSSAGELFF.

The V gene is TRBV2, the J gene TRBJ1-2, with D possibly being TRBD1 (5 bases). This CDR3 has 12 amino acids. Germline values: CDR1 SNHLY, CDR2 FYNNEI. V lost 6 bases, J lost 4 bases, and 9 bases lay in between. This CDR3 reads CASSADSYGYTF. As DNA, the CDR3 is TGTGCCAGCAGCGCCGACAGCTATGGCTACACCTTC. Full variable domain (rest looked up from reference TRBV2 and TRBJ1-2): EPEVTQTPSHQVTQMGQEVILRCVPISNHLYFYWYRQILGQKVEFLVSFYNNEISEKSEIFDDQFSVERPDGSNFTLKIRSTKLEDSAMYFCASSADSYGYTFGSGTRLTVV.

As DNA, the CDR3 is TGTGCCAGCAGCTTGGGGGTAAGCGGAGATGATCAGCCCCAGCATTTT. Translated: CASSLGVSGDDQPQHF. V gene TRBV5-6 combines with J gene TRBJ1-5; D unresolved. Between the trimmed V and J ends, which lost 0 bases and 5 bases, there was a span of 15 bases. Germline CDR1 is SGHDT and CDR2 is YYEEEE. This CDR3 region has 16 residues.

The chain has TRBV20-1 and TRBJ2-1; TRBD1 might be the D (5 bases). Germline lookup yields CDR1 DFQATT and CDR2 SNEGSKA (reference sequence). V gave up 3 bases and J gave up 0 bases, with 12 bases separating them. The CDR3 sequence is 15 residues long. In nucleotides, the CDR3 is TGCAGTGCTAGTCAGGGTACGAGCTCCTACAATGAGCAGTTCTTC. Its protein product is CSASQGTSSYNEQFF.

CDR3 nucleotide sequence: TGTGCCAGCAGCTATACAGGGAACACTGAAGCTTTCTTT. Its protein is CASSYTGNTEAFF. This chain links TRBV11-3 with TRBJ1-1; D is perhaps TRBD1 (5 bases). The CDR3 is made up of 13 amino acids. Germline assignment: CDR1 SGHNT and CDR2 YENEEA. V was shortened by 4 bases and J by 1 base, with 7 bases between the two germline ends.

The gene calls are TRBV6-6 and TRBJ1-5; no definite D call. V was clipped by 2 bases and J by 1 base, with 12 bases between them. Germline CDR1 reads MNHNY; CDR2 reads SVGAGI (reference sequence). This CDR3 is 16 amino acids long. The CDR3 DNA reads as TGTGCCAGCAGTTACATCAGCAGTCGGAGCAATCAGCCCCAGCATTTT. It is translated as CASSYISSRSNQPQHF.

The rearrangement joins TRBV7-2 to TRBJ1-2; the D is unclear. Germline V CDR1 and CDR2: SGHTA, FQGNSA. The CDR3 runs 13 residues. The V end lost 3 bases, the J end lost 2 bases, and 7 bases lay between the germline ends. CDR3 in amino acids: CASSLDGNYGYTF. DNA for the CDR3: TGTGCCAGCAGCTTGGACGGGAACTATGGCTACACCTTC.

This sequence joins TRBV28 and TRBJ2-7; 9 bases are shared with TRBD2. The CDR3 length is 14 residues. With 7 bases clipped from V and 5 bases from J, the junction kept 9 bases outside the gene matches. Per germline, CDR1 MDHEN and CDR2 SYDVKM. CDR3 DNA: TGTGCCAGCAACATAGCGGGAGACACCCACGAGCAGTACTTC. Its translation is CASNIAGDTHEQYF.